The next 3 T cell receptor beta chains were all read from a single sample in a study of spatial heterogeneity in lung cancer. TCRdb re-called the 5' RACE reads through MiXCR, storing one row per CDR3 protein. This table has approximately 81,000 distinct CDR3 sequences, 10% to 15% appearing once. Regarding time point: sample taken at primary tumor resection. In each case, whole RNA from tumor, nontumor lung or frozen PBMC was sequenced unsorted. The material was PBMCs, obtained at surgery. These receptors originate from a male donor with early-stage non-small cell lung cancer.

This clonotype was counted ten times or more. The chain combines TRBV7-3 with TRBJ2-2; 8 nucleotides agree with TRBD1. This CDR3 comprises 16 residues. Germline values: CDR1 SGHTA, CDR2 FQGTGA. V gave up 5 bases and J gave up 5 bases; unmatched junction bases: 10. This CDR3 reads CASSPPTGDGTGELFF. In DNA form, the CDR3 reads TGTGCCAGCAGCCCACCGACAGGGGACGGGACCGGGGAGCTGTTTTTT.

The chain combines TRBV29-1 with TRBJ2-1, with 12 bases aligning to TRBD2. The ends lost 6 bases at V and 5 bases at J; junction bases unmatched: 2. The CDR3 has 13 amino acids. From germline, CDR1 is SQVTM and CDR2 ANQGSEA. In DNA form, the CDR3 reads TGCAGCGTCGGACTAGCGGGGAACAATGAGCAGTTCTTC. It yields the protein CSVGLAGNNEQFF.

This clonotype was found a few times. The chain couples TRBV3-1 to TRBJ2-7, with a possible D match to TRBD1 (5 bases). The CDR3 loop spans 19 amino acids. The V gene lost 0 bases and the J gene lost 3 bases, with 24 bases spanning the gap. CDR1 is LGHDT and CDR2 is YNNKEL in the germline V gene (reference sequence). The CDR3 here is CASSQDPRTLRFRSYEQYF. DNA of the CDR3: TGTGCCAGCAGCCAAGATCCCCGGACACTAAGGTTCCGCAGCTACGAGCAGTACTTC.